Below, one T cell receptor beta chain is given with its context. Antigen specificity is unknown. With 60 Vbeta and 13 Jbeta primers, the PCR was carried out. Libraries were prepared by immunoSEQ multiplex PCR; TCRdb keeps only in-frame clonotypes and omits some of them. Its clone listing holds some 110,000 clones. The CDR3 is 15 amino acids. Looked up from germline, CDR1 is SGHRS and CDR2 is YFSETQ. The germline V and J ends were trimmed by 0 bases and 8 bases, with 14 bases remaining between them. The data derive from a study of cytomegalovirus exposure and HLA in healthy donors. Findings of the study overall: Sequences of the TCR beta chain were said to predict the HLA-A and HLA-B alleles of most subjects accurately.

The chain uses TRBV5-1 and TRBJ1-4; weak D call: TRBD1 (6 bases). This sequence was found in a middle-aged man in good health and CMV-seronegative. The sample comprised PBMCs. This CDR3 reads CASSLGPSGTEKLFF. The CDR3 nucleotides read TGCGCCAGCAGCTTGGGGCCCTCCGGGACAGAAAAACTGTTTTTT.